The 9 T cell receptor beta chains given below trace back to one sample, sequenced in a study of Tregs in tolerant kidney transplant recipients. Libraries were prepared by immunoSEQ multiplex PCR; TCRdb keeps only in-frame clonotypes and omits some of them. This repertoire includes around 48,000 clones. Sequenced here: CD4+ T cells from blood, sampled before the transplant. Receptors originate from a human donor who received a combined kidney and bone marrow transplant.

The CDR3 region is CSASWGEDTQYF. The part of the CDR3 DNA that was read is TGCAGTGCTAGCTGGGGGGAAGATACG. The chain joins TRBV20-1 to TRBJ2-3, with D tentatively TRBD2 (6 bases). The read ends 3 residues shy of where the CDR3 ends; the end is completed using the germline J gene. This CDR3 region has 12 residues. Looked up from germline, CDR1 is DFQATT and CDR2 is SNEGSKA (reference sequence). The ends were cut back, 3 bases at V and 5 bases at J, with 9 bases in the middle.

On this clone: The CDR3 is cut off 3 residues early in the read; its end comes from the germline J gene. J is TRBJ2-3 and V is TRBV7-2; the D gene is possibly TRBD2 (5 bases). Trimming removed 10 bases at V and 6 bases at J, with 20 bases between. The CDR3 contains 14 residues. CDR1 and CDR2 (germline): SGHTA, FQGNSA. The part of the CDR3 DNA that was read is TGTGCCACTGCCCTAGCCCATTCGGATGATACG. Protein: CATALAHSDDT. The entire CDR3 reads CATALAHSDDTQYF. Full variable domain (missing parts from reference TRBV7-2 and TRBJ2-3): GAGVSQSPSNKVTEKGKDVELRCDPISGHTALYWYRQSLGQGLEFLIYFQGNSAPDKSGLPSDRFSAERTGGSVSTLTIQRTQQEDSAVYLCATALAHSDDTQYFGPGTRLTVL.

With regard to this clone: Coverage ceases 3 residues before the CDR3 finishes, and the germline J gene fills in the end. This chain joins TRBV20-1 and TRBJ2-3, with 9 positions matching TRBD1. This CDR3 region has 13 residues. Germline V gene data show CDR1 as DFQATT and CDR2 as SNEGSKA (reference sequence). The CDR3 is CSAPGTGLYAQYF. The part of the CDR3 DNA that was read is TGCAGTGCTCCCGGGACAGGGCTTTACGCG.

Concerning this clone: Read data end 3 residues before the CDR3 end; the end is taken from the germline J gene. The chain carries TRBV7-3 and TRBJ1-1; D possibly corresponds to TRBD1 (6 bases). Trimming shortened V by 5 bases and J by 1 base, and 11 bases separated the two germline ends. Germline V gene lookup returns CDR1 SGHTA and CDR2 FQGTGA. The CDR3 consists of 14 residues. The CDR3 protein is CASSRGRGNTEAFF. The covered CDR3 bases are TGTGCCAGCAGCAGGGGGAGGGGGAACACTGAA.

Concerning this clone: Coverage ceases 3 residues before the CDR3 finishes, and the germline J gene fills in the end. The chain couples TRBV5-1 to TRBJ2-7, with 7 bases lining up with TRBD2. In germline, CDR1 is SGHRS, CDR2 YFSETQ. The CDR3 is made up of 14 amino acids. V shed 0 bases, J shed 4 bases, and the junction held 4 bases outside the gene matches. CDR3 region: CASSLDLAVYEQYF. The part of the CDR3 DNA that was read is TGCGCCAGCAGCTTGGACCTAGCGGTGTACGAG.

Comments on this clone: The CDR3 is cut off 3 residues early in the read; its end comes from the germline J gene. V and J are TRBV4-2 and TRBJ2-1, with TRBD2 matching over 8 bases. The CDR3 covers 18 residues. The V gene end was trimmed by 4 bases and the J gene end by 3 bases; junction bases not matched to a gene: 14. Per the germline V gene, CDR1 is LGHNA and CDR2 is YNFKEQ. The DNA read from the CDR3 is TGTGCCAGCAGCCCCGGGGGGGCGCGGGGGCTGGACTACAATGAG. Its translation: CASSPGGARGLDYNE. The complete CDR3 reads CASSPGGARGLDYNEQFF.

About this clone: The sequenced fragment ends 3 residues before the CDR3 boundary, so the rest is inferred from the germline J gene. The chain couples TRBV2 to TRBJ2-7; 7 nucleotides agree with TRBD2. CDR1 is SNHLY, CDR2 FYNNEI, per germline. This CDR3 has 15 residues. V shed 2 bases and J 2 bases; nucleotides not matched to a gene: 6. The CDR3: CASSERASGTYEQYF. The CDR3 DNA, read in part, is TGTGCCAGCAGTGAAAGGGCTAGCGGAACCTACGAG.

On this clone itself: The sequence runs out 3 residues before the end of the CDR3; the remainder is reconstructed from the germline J gene. The V gene is TRBV7-7, the J gene TRBJ2-2, with 7 bases that match TRBD2. Germline CDR1 and CDR2: SSHAT and FNYEAQ (reference sequence). The CDR3 is 14 amino acids. V lost 1 base and J lost 5; bases outside the gene matches: 1. This CDR3 is CASSLDGGTGELFF. Incomplete CDR3 DNA: TGTGCCAGCAGCTTAGACGGGGGGACCGGGGAG.

As regards this clone: The missing CDR3 end, 3 residues past where the read stops, is filled in from the germline J gene. The V and J genes are TRBV2 and TRBJ2-5; D gene ambiguous. CDR3 size: 13 residues. Trimming removed 4 bases at V and 5 bases at J, with 11 bases between. Per germline, CDR1 SNHLY and CDR2 FYNNEI. CDR3 DNA (partial): TGTGCCAGCAGTGGCCAAGTAGAGGAGACC. Its protein is CASSGQVEET. The whole CDR3 is CASSGQVEETQYF.